A single sample gave rise to the 8 T cell receptor beta chains below, sequenced in a study of T cells of healthy individuals. From the 5' RACE reads, TCRdb called clonotypes with MiXCR, one entry per CDR3 protein. The table shows tens of thousands of distinct CDR3 sequences, with about 5% occurring only once. These receptors were obtained from a human donor in good health.

This chain links TRBV7-3 with TRBJ1-2, with D maybe TRBD1 (6 bases). The germline V and J ends were trimmed by 7 bases and 4 bases, with 19 bases remaining between them. Germline V gives CDR1 SGHTA, CDR2 FQGTGA. The CDR3 extends over 15 amino acids. The CDR3 protein is CASTLSGGAGYGYTF. The CDR3 region has the DNA TGTGCCAGCACGCTGTCGGGGGGCGCGGGCTATGGCTACACCTTC.

CDR3 bases: TGTGCCATCAGTGAGTCGGGTAGCGGACACTACAATGAGCAGTTCTTC. Translating it yields CAISESGSGHYNEQFF. The rearrangement uses TRBV10-3 and TRBJ2-1, with D tentatively TRBD2 (6 bases). This CDR3 contains 16 residues. Germline CDR1 and CDR2: ENHRY and SYGVKD. V lost 0 bases and J 3 bases, leaving 12 bases between the germline ends.

This clonotype was picked up many times. CDR3: CASSFLTGTANYGYTF. The CDR3 coding sequence is TGTGCCAGCAGCTTTCTCACCGGGACAGCGAACTATGGCTACACCTTC. The J gene is TRBJ1-2, the V gene TRBV7-8; 7 bases align to TRBD1. This CDR3 spans 16 amino acids. Looked up from germline, CDR1 is SGHVS and CDR2 is FQNEAQ. V shed 3 bases, J shed 2 bases, and the junction held 9 bases outside the gene matches. Based on the CDR3 plus reference TRBV7-8 and TRBJ1-2, the full variable domain is GAGVSQSPRYKVAKRGQDVALRCDPISGHVSLFWYQQALGQGPEFLTYFQNEAQLDKSGLPSDRFFAERPEGSVSTLKIQRTQQEDSAVYLCASSFLTGTANYGYTFGSGTRLTVV.

This chain links TRBV7-8 with TRBJ2-3; D is possibly TRBD2 (7 bases). CDR1 SGHVS and CDR2 FQNEAQ come from the germline V gene. Trimming took 2 bases from V and 4 from J, leaving 13 bases between them. The CDR3 sequence is 15 residues long. CDR3 residues: CASSLTGGAADTQYF. The CDR3 nucleotides read TGTGCCAGCAGCTTAACTGGGGGGGCAGCAGATACGCAGTATTTT.

This clonotype has a handful of counts. This rearrangement joins TRBV7-9 to TRBJ1-6; possibly TRBD1 for D (6 bases). V was shortened by 5 bases and J by 4 bases, with 15 bases between the two germline ends. The length of the CDR3 is 16 residues. Germline V CDR1 and CDR2: SEHNR, FQNEAQ (reference sequence). This chain's CDR3 is CASSAGGGRYNSPLHF. The DNA for the CDR3 is TGTGCCAGCAGCGCTGGGGGGGGGCGATATAATTCACCCCTCCACTTT.

This clonotype has ten or more counts. The chain carries TRBV29-1 and TRBJ2-1; D is perhaps TRBD1 (6 bases). Trimming pared 3 bases from V and 6 bases from J, leaving 18 bases between. The germline CDR1 and CDR2 sequences are SQVTM and ANQGSEA. The CDR3 totals 15 residues. CDR3 sequence: CSVEGSDSGVNEQFF. The CDR3 DNA reads TGCAGCGTTGAGGGGTCGGACAGTGGGGTCAATGAGCAGTTCTTC.

This clonotype was seen only a few times. This chain's CDR3 is CASSPPGSRLYNEQFF. DNA of the CDR3: TGTGCCAGCAGCCCGCCGGGATCCCGGCTCTACAATGAGCAGTTCTTC. The chain employs TRBV11-2 and TRBJ2-1, with TRBD2 as a possible D gene (5 bases). This CDR3 is built from 16 residues. V dropped 5 bases and J dropped 3 bases, with 17 bases sitting between them. Germline V CDR1 and CDR2: SGHAT, FQNNGV.

CDR3 protein: CASSWGHSSYEQYF. The CDR3 DNA is TGTGCCAGCAGCTGGGGCCACAGCTCCTACGAGCAGTACTTC. The chain carries TRBV11-3 and TRBJ2-7, with D possibly TRBD1 on 5 matching bases. The CDR3 is made up of 14 amino acids. V lost 4 bases to trimming and J lost 0 bases, with 10 bases between them. CDR1 and CDR2 (germline): SGHNT, YENEEA.